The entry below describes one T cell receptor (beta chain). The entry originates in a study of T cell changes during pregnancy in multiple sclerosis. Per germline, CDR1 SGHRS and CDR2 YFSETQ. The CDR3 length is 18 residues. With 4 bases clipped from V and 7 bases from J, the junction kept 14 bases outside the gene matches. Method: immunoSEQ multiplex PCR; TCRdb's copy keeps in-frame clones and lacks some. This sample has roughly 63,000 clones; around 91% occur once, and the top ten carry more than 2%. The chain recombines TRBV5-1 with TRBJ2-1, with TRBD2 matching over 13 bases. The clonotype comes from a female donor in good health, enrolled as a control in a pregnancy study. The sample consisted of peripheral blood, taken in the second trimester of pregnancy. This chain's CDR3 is CASSLGTSGTGNLNEQFF. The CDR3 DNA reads TGCGCCAGCAGCCTAGGGACTAGCGGGACCGGAAATTTAAATGAGCAGTTCTTC.